This record concerns one T cell receptor beta chain sequence. This sample stems from a study of blood T cell repertoires in COVID-19. For the study at large: Both acute and convalescent COVID-19 samples were obtained from the United States, Italy and Spain.

Study processing details: How many nucleated cells were present was estimated from reference gene primer amplification. Assay: immunoSEQ multiplex PCR; the TCRdb copy retains only in-frame clones and omits some. Clone size and V and J calls were adopted from that table, with D and trimming inferred from the DNA. The table includes over 150,000 clones, roughly 84% detected once. The CDR3 has 17 amino acids. V lost 2 bases to trimming and J lost 2 bases, with 18 bases between them. Germline CDR1 reads PRHDT; CDR2 reads FYEKMQ (reference sequence). Patients of the Seattle cohort, enrolled during active infection, were followed longitudinally.

This TCR derives from a woman aged 60-75 years with COVID-19, enrolled during active disease. Source material: peripheral blood. The chain combines TRBV13 with TRBJ1-2; tentative D call: TRBD1 (5 bases). The CDR3 region is CASSLRGGRRSNYGYTF. The CDR3 DNA reads as TGTGCCAGCAGCTTAAGGGGAGGGAGACGGAGCAACTATGGCTACACCTTC.